Listed below are T cell receptor beta chains from one sample, sequenced in a study of memory CD4+ T cells and cytomegalovirus serostatus. Libraries were prepared by immunoSEQ multiplex PCR; TCRdb keeps only in-frame clonotypes and omits some of them. Found here are around 99,000 clones, 75% to 90% of them singletons; the top ten hold about 4%. The sequencing input was memory CD4+ T cells from blood. These receptors were obtained from an adult in good health and CMV-seropositive. CDR3s include the opening cysteine and the closing phenylalanine or tryptophan. D genes are given only for firm matches. Size values are once, few and many counts, or a class for expanded clones, and some rows have none.

j_call clone_size d_call v_call cdr3_nt cdr3_aa
TRBJ2-7 once TRBD1 TRBV5-1 TGCGCCAGCAGCACACAGGGGTATGGCTACGAGCAGTACTTC CASSTQGYGYEQYF
TRBJ2-5 . TRBD2 TRBV7-8 TGTGCCAGCAGCTTGGGGTCTAGCGGGAGGCGGGTCGAGACCCAGTACTTC CASSLGSSGRRVETQYF
TRBJ2-3 . . TRBV11-2 TGTGCCAGCAGCTTAGATCCGGGCGGCACAGATACGCAGTATTTT CASSLDPGGTDTQYF
TRBJ2-1 . TRBD2 TRBV4-1 TGCGCCAGCAGCCATCCTCTAGCGGGAGGGCCGTATGAGCAGTTCTTC CASSHPLAGGPYEQFF
TRBJ1-5 . . TRBV7-2 TGTGCCAGCAGCTTAAGCCTCGGAGAAAAGCATTTT CASSLSLGEKHF
TRBJ1-1 . TRBD1 TRBV6-5 TGTGCCAGCAGTACTACGAGACAGGGGGCCCCTGAAGCTTTCTTT CASSTTRQGAPEAFF
TRBJ2-3 . . TRBV28 TGTGCCAGCACCTCCGGTTCCGCAGGGAGGGATACGCAGTATTTT CASTSGSAGRDTQYF
TRBJ1-5 . TRBD1 TRBV19 TGTGCCACCCGAGATCCGGGACAGGGCGGCAATCAGCCCCAGCATTTT CATRDPGQGGNQPQHF
TRBJ1-4 . . TRBV30 TGTGCCTGGAGTGTACCCCCACTGGGCGGAATTCGAAAACTGTTTTTT CAWSVPPLGGIRKLFF
TRBJ1-4 . TRBD1 TRBV5-1 TGCGCCAGCAGCTTGGGGACAGGGTATGAAAAACTGTTTTTT CASSLGTGYEKLFF
TRBJ2-7 . . TRBV27 TGTGCCAGCAGTTTGATGTGGGGGGACGAGCAGTACTTC CASSLMWGDEQYF
TRBJ2-3 . . TRBV30 TGTGCCTGGAGTCGCGAGCGGGTGAACACAGATACGCAGTATTTT CAWSRERVNTDTQYF
TRBJ2-1 . . TRBV29-1 TGCAGCGCGACAGAAAACAATGAGCAGTTCTTC CSATENNEQFF
TRBJ1-2 . TRBD1 TRBV6-1 TGTGCCAGCAGACCCGGACAGGGAGCTAACTATGGCTACACCTTC CASRPGQGANYGYTF
TRBJ2-2 . TRBD2 TRBV19 TGTGCCAGTAGGGGACTAGCGGGAGGAGGATGGACCGGGGAGCTGTTTTTT CASRGLAGGGWTGELFF
TRBJ2-7 . . TRBV7-2 TGTGCCAGCAGCTTGGAGGTAGGGACCTACGAGCAGTACTTC CASSLEVGTYEQYF
TRBJ1-5 . . TRBV2 TGTGCCAGCATAGGGAAGGGTAGCAATCAGCCCCAGCATTTT CASIGKGSNQPQHF
TRBJ1-5 . TRBD1 TRBV6-5 TGTGCCAGCAGGAGTACAGGGGGCGCGGATCAGCCCCAGCATTTT CASRSTGGADQPQHF
TRBJ1-2 . TRBD1 TRBV5-7 TGTGCCAGCAGCTTGGTAGATATAGACAGGGACTACACCTTC CASSLVDIDRDYTF
TRBJ1-2 . . TRBV19 TGTGCCAGTAGTACGATCGGGACTGGTTATGGCTACACCTTC CASSTIGTGYGYTF
TRBJ2-1 . TRBD2 TRBV7-3 TGTGCCAGCAGCCGCAATAGCGGGAGGAACAATGAGCAGTTCTTC CASSRNSGRNNEQFF
TRBJ1-4 few TRBD1 TRBV28 TGTGCCAGCAGTTCGCCGGGACAGGGACGGACTAATGAAAAACTGTTTTTT CASSSPGQGRTNEKLFF
TRBJ1-1 . . TRBV5-4 TGTGCCAGCAGCTTATTCGGCGGGGGGAACACTGAAGCTTTCTTT CASSLFGGGNTEAFF
TRBJ1-3 . . TRBV18 TGTGCCAGCTCGGAAGGACAGCAGAGCTCTGGAAACACCATATATTTT CASSEGQQSSGNTIYF